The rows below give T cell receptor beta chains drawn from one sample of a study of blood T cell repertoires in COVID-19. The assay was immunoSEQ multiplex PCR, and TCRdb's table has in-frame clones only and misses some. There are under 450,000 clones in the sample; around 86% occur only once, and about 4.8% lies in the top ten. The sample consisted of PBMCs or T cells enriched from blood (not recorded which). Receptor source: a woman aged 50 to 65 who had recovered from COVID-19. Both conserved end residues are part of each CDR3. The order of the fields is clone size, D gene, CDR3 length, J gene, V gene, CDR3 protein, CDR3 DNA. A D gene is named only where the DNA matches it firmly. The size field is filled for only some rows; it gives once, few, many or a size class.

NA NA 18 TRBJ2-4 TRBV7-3 CASSLRAAGSFAKNIQYF TGTGCCAGCAGCTTAAGGGCCGCAGGTAGTTTTGCCAAAAACATTCAGTACTTC
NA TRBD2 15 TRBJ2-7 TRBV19 CASTSGVGGLYEQYF TGTGCCAGTACTAGCGGCGTGGGGGGTCTCTACGAGCAGTACTTC
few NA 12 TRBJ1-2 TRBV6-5 CASRGAGYGYTF TGTGCCAGCCGGGGCGCGGGATATGGCTACACCTTC
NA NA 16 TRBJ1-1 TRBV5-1 CASSPLPGQRGTEAFF TGCGCCAGCAGCCCTCTTCCGGGACAACGGGGAACTGAAGCTTTCTTT
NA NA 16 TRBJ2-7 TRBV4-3 CASSQDLGASSYEQYF TGCGCCAGCAGCCAAGATCTCGGAGCGAGCTCCTACGAGCAGTACTTC
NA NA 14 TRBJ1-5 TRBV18 CASSPPGDNQPQHF TGTGCCAGCTCACCACCCGGGGACAATCAGCCCCAGCATTTT
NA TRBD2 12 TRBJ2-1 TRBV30 CASASSGGRQFF TGTGCCTCAGCCTCCAGCGGGGGTAGGCAGTTCTTC
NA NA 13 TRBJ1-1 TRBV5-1 CASRSPGGEEAFF TGCGCCAGCCGAAGTCCGGGGGGAGAGGAAGCTTTCTTT
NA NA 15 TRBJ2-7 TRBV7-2 CASSRRKDSPGEQYF TGTGCCAGCAGCAGACGAAAGGACAGCCCCGGGGAGCAGTACTTC
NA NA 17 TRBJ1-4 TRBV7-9 CASSPLGTPPGHLKLFF TGTGCCAGCAGCCCACTAGGGACCCCTCCGGGACACCTAAAACTGTTTTTT
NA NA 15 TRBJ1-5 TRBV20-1 CSASGSGFSNQPQHF TGCAGTGCTAGTGGGTCCGGGTTTAGCAATCAGCCCCAGCATTTT
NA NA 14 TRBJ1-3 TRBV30 CAWSVGAAGNTIYF TGTGCCTGGAGTGTGGGGGCGGCTGGAAACACCATATATTTT
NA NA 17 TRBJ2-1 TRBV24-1 CATSVGSGKSRGNEQFF TGTGCCACCAGTGTAGGTAGCGGCAAGTCTCGGGGAAATGAGCAGTTCTTC
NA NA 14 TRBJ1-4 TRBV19 CASVGYKTGEKLFF TGTGCCAGCGTCGGCTACAAAACGGGTGAAAAACTGTTTTTT
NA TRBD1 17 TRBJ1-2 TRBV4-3 CASSQEQGSNVGYGYTF TGCGCCAGCAGCCAAGAACAGGGGAGTAATGTCGGCTATGGCTACACCTTC
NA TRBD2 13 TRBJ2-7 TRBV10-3 CAISVPSGIEQYF TGTGCCATCAGTGTCCCCAGCGGGATCGAGCAGTACTTC
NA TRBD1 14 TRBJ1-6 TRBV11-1 CASSLGDSNSPLHF TGTGCCAGCAGCTTAGGGGACAGTAATTCACCCCTCCACTTT
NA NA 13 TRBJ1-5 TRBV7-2 CASTPNSNQPQHF TGTGCCAGCACCCCAAATAGCAATCAGCCCCAGCATTTT
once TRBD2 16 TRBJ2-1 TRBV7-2 CASSQTGTSGFSEQFF TGTGCCAGCAGCCAAACCGGGACTAGTGGATTCAGTGAGCAGTTCTTC
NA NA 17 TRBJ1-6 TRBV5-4 CASSLDRAQNYNSPLHF TGTGCCAGCAGCTTGGACAGGGCACAGAATTATAATTCACCCCTCCACTTT